The rows below give T cell receptor beta chains drawn from one sample of a study of radiotherapy plus CTLA-4 blockade in lung cancer. Using immunoSEQ multiplex PCR, the repertoire was profiled, and TCRdb retains in-frame clones only, with some absent. The repertoire has 40,000 to 60,000 clones, less than 90% of them found once; the top ten carry 15% to 20%. Sequenced here: peripheral blood, sampled from a patient treated with radiotherapy plus ipilimumab. All receptors come from a human donor with non-small cell lung cancer that progressed on radiotherapy plus ipilimumab. Some clones in this sample may be carry-over from other donors' samples. CDR3s leave out the opening cysteine and the closing phenylalanine or tryptophan.

j_call: TRBJ1-1
v_call: TRBV18
cdr3_aa: ASSRTNGNTEAF

j_call: TRBJ2-3
v_call: TRBV10-3
cdr3_aa: AISGLTDTQY

j_call: TRBJ2-3
v_call: TRBV5-6
cdr3_aa: ASSLVAYYTDTQY

j_call: TRBJ2-5
v_call: TRBV5-6
cdr3_aa: ASSRPVSGDATRQY

j_call: TRBJ2-3
v_call: TRBV5-1
cdr3_aa: ASATSGFSTDTQY

j_call: TRBJ1-5
v_call: TRBV27
cdr3_aa: ASSSGQGVSQPQH

j_call: TRBJ2-7
v_call: TRBV6-5
cdr3_aa: ASGTSGQQQY

j_call: TRBJ2-3
v_call: TRBV5-6
cdr3_aa: ASSPGTGSGTDTQY

j_call: TRBJ2-1
v_call: TRBV11-2
cdr3_aa: ASSSFRAEVSYNEQF

j_call: TRBJ2-1
v_call: TRBV5-1
cdr3_aa: ASSTPDRGGNEQF